This T cell receptor (beta chain) emerged from a study of blood T cell repertoires in COVID-19. Study context: Material from acute and convalescent COVID-19 was sourced from the United States, Italy and Spain. PBMCs, B-cell-depleted T cells, or T cells were the source of the cDNA or gDNA that made up the material.

The CDR3 is made up of 13 amino acids. Germline V gene sequence: CDR1 MGHDK, CDR2 SYGVNS. Trimming pared 8 bases from V and 4 bases from J, leaving 12 bases between. As processed by the authors: Estimates of nucleated cell counts were drawn from the amplification of reference gene primers. Using immunoSEQ multiplex PCR, the repertoire was profiled, and TCRdb retains in-frame clones only, with some absent. V and J calls and clone size are those listed in that table; D and trimming were worked out from the DNA. The repertoire holds approximately 54,000 clones, about 83% seen once, with 4% in the top ten.

This chain connects TRBV25-1 to TRBJ1-3; D gene unclear. This receptor was taken from a man in his forties or fifties with acute or convalescent COVID-19. Sequenced material: peripheral blood. CDR3 residues: CASVYDTGNTIYF. Written as DNA, the CDR3 is TGTGCCAGCGTTTATGACACCGGAAACACCATATATTTT.